Shown below are 11 T cell receptor beta chains from a single sample sequenced in a study of T cell responses to AZD1222 COVID-19 vaccine. The repertoire was sequenced with immunoSEQ multiplex PCR; TCRdb's copy has only in-frame clones and lacks some. The table has tens of thousands of clones, roughly 88% seen once. The sequenced sample was peripheral blood, obtained 28 days after the second dose of the MenACWY control vaccine. These receptors were obtained from an adult who received the MenACWY meningococcal vaccine as a control.

This clone has only one observation. The chain uses TRBV6-4 and TRBJ1-2; 9 nucleotides align to TRBD1. Looked up from germline, CDR1 is MRHNA and CDR2 is SNTAGT. After removal of 9 bases from V and 3 bases from J, the junction contained 14 bases not matched to a gene. The CDR3 covers 16 residues. The CDR3 region has the DNA TGTGCCAGGAACCGGGACAGGGTTCATAGCGACTATGGCTACACCTTC. This translates into CARNRDRVHSDYGYTF.

This chain uses TRBV7-8 with TRBJ2-1; tentative D call: TRBD1 (6 bases). This CDR3 is built from 14 residues. Trimming shortened V by 1 base and J by 8 bases, and 12 bases separated the two germline ends. Germline V gives CDR1 SGHVS, CDR2 FQNEAQ. The CDR3 DNA reads TGTGCCAGCAGCTTAGGTTTCAGGGGAGATGAGCAGTTCTTC. Translated: CASSLGFRGDEQFF.

The chain links TRBV24-1 to TRBJ2-2; D is unresolved. Germline V lookup: CDR1 KGHDR, CDR2 SFDVKD. The V end lost 4 bases, the J end lost 3 bases, and 11 bases lay between the germline ends. The CDR3 spans 15 residues. As DNA, the CDR3 is TGTGCCACCAGTGACCAGGACCCATACACCGGGGAGCTGTTTTTT. Amino acids: CATSDQDPYTGELFF.

In its sample, this clone was seen a few times. The chain joins TRBV5-5 to TRBJ1-2; possibly TRBD1 for D (5 bases). Germline V gene sequence: CDR1 SGHKS, CDR2 YYEKEE (reference sequence). Trimming shortened V by 0 bases and J by 4 bases, and 7 bases separated the two germline ends. The length of the CDR3 is 13 residues. The CDR3 region has the DNA TGTGCCAGCAGCTTGGAGGGGACCTATGGCTACACCTTC. Amino acid sequence: CASSLEGTYGYTF.

The chain couples TRBV29-1 to TRBJ1-1, with a weak D call TRBD1 (6 bases). Trimming removed 5 bases from V and 0 bases from J, with 13 bases in between. CDR3 length equals 14 residues. Germline V CDR1 and CDR2: SQVTM, ANQGSEA. DNA for the CDR3: TGCAGCGTTATATTCAGGGGCATGAACACTGAAGCTTTCTTT. Encoded protein: CSVIFRGMNTEAFF.

V gene TRBV6-2 or TRBV6-3 combines with J gene TRBJ2-7, with D tentatively TRBD1 or TRBD2 (5 bases each). The CDR3 sequence is 14 residues long. V was trimmed by 6 bases and J by 4 bases, leaving 16 bases between them. Germline V gene sequence: CDR1 MNHEY, CDR2 SVGEGT. CDR3: CASSPGTGQYEQYF. CDR3 nucleotides: TGTGCCAGCAGCCCCGGGACCGGACAATACGAGCAGTACTTC.

This clone was detected only once. The chain has TRBV5-4 and TRBJ1-1; a weak D match, TRBD1 (6 bases). Germline V lookup: CDR1 SGHNT, CDR2 YYREEE (reference sequence). The CDR3 spans 13 residues. The ends were cut back, 4 bases at V and 6 bases at J, with 13 bases in the middle. This chain's CDR3 is CASSLTGIPEAFF. The CDR3 bases are TGTGCCAGCAGCCTGACAGGAATCCCTGAAGCTTTCTTT.

In its sample, this clone was seen once. The V call is TRBV6-6, the J call TRBJ1-1; no definite D call. CDR1 and CDR2 (germline): MNHNY, SVGAGI (reference sequence). The CDR3 runs 14 residues. Deletions cut 7 bases from V and 1 base from J, with 13 bases between. The CDR3: CASTDPPANTEAFF. CDR3 DNA sequence: TGTGCCAGCACCGATCCGCCAGCGAACACTGAAGCTTTCTTT.

The chain uses TRBV6-6 and TRBJ1-2; the match to TRBD1 covers 10 bases. The CDR3 has 13 residues. Germline lookup yields CDR1 MNHNY and CDR2 SVGAGI (reference sequence). The V gene end was trimmed by 6 bases and the J gene end by 7 bases; junction bases not matched to a gene: 5. The CDR3 loop is CASSHGQGGGYTF. The CDR3 DNA reads as TGTGCCAGCAGCCACGGACAGGGGGGTGGCTACACCTTC.

This chain connects TRBV5-6 to TRBJ1-3; D is ambiguous. This CDR3 contains 16 residues. The V end was cut by 0 bases, the J end by 0 bases, with 10 bases between. Germline lookup yields CDR1 SGHDT and CDR2 YYEEEE. The CDR3 protein is CASSLGVLDSGNTIYF. For the CDR3, the DNA is TGTGCCAGCAGCTTGGGCGTGTTGGACTCTGGAAACACCATATATTTT.

Details on this clone: An end of the junction does not agree with germline; a read error may underlie this. This chain uses TRBV6-2 or TRBV6-3 with TRBJ1-5, with TRBD1 matching 9 bases. The CDR3 is made up of 16 amino acids. Germline CDR1 is MNHEY and CDR2 is SVGEGT. In nucleotides, the CDR3 is TGTGCCAGCAGTTACCCGGACAGGGGCGTTAATCGGCCCCAGCATTTT. This encodes CASSYPDRGVNRPQHF.